This entry lists 29 T cell receptor beta chains sequenced from one sample in a study of graft-versus-host responses after intestinal transplantation. Sequencing used immunoSEQ multiplex PCR; TCRdb keeps in-frame clones, though not all of them. The table has approximately 130,000 clones, around 94% seen once. For these receptors, no antigen is known. This specimen was unstimulated CD4+ T cells sorted from spleen or lymph node cells, taken before intestinal transplant. The origin of the receptors is a human donor who received an intestinal transplant.

The chain couples TRBV28 to TRBJ1-6; TRBD1 agrees at 8 bases. The CDR3 is made up of 15 amino acids. V trimming: 7 bases; J trimming: 9 bases; junction bases outside the gene matches: 11. The germline V gene encodes CDR1 MDHEN and CDR2 SYDVKM. In nucleotides, the CDR3 is TGTGCCAGCACCAAATCCGGGACAGGATTTTCACCCCTCCACTTT. Its protein is CASTKSGTGFSPLHF.

This chain links TRBV7-9 with TRBJ1-3; 9 bases match TRBD1. Looked up from germline, CDR1 is SEHNR and CDR2 is FQNEAQ (reference sequence). Losses at the gene ends were 7 bases for V and 4 bases for J; bases not matched to a gene: 8. The CDR3 sequence is 15 residues long. The CDR3 spells CASTPRTGAGNTIYF. The CDR3 coding sequence is TGTGCCAGCACCCCCCGGACAGGGGCCGGAAACACCATATATTTT.

This chain uses TRBV7-2 with TRBJ2-2; no definite D call. Per germline, CDR1 SGHTA and CDR2 FQGNSA. V was pared by 5 bases and J by 4 bases, with 11 bases between. This CDR3 is built from 14 residues. The CDR3 bases are TGTGCCAGCAGCACCCGGGCCAGCACCGGGGAGCTGTTTTTT. It codes for CASSTRASTGELFF.

J is TRBJ1-2 and V is TRBV19; 8 bases agree with TRBD1. The germline CDR1 and CDR2 sequences are LNHDA and SQIVND (reference sequence). After removal of 3 bases from V and 3 bases from J, the junction contained 6 bases not matched to a gene. The CDR3 consists of 15 residues. The DNA for the CDR3 is TGTGCCAGTAGTATGGATGCAGGGGGCGACTATGGCTACACCTTC. Its protein is CASSMDAGGDYGYTF.

The genes are TRBV5-1 and TRBJ2-2; 9 nucleotides agree with TRBD2. The V segment lost 1 base and the J segment 3 bases; nucleotides outside the gene matches: 1. This CDR3 contains 15 residues. From germline, CDR1 is SGHRS and CDR2 YFSETQ. CDR3 nucleotides: TGCGCCAGCAGCTTGCGACTAGCGGACACCGGGGAGCTGTTTTTT. Translation gives CASSLRLADTGELFF. The whole variable domain, remainder taken from reference TRBV5-1 and TRBJ2-2, is KAGVTQTPRYLIKTRGQQVTLSCSPISGHRSVSWYQQTPGQGLQFLFEYFSETQRNKGNFPGRFSGRQFSNSRSEMNVSTLELGDSALYLCASSLRLADTGELFFGEGSRLTVL.

This chain links TRBV6-6 with TRBJ2-1; 7 nucleotides match TRBD2. The CDR3 has 14 amino acids. The V segment lost 4 bases and the J segment 4 bases; nucleotides outside the gene matches: 4. Germline assignment: CDR1 MNHNY and CDR2 SVGAGI (reference sequence). The CDR3 DNA reads TGTGCCAGCAGTTGGGCGGGGGTTTACAATGAGCAGTTCTTC. The encoded protein is CASSWAGVYNEQFF.

The chain is built from TRBV29-1 and TRBJ2-1, with D possibly TRBD2 on 6 matching bases. The CDR3 is 10 amino acids. Looked up from germline, CDR1 is SQVTM and CDR2 is ANQGSEA. V was pared by 7 bases and J by 9 bases, with 10 bases between. The CDR3 loop reads CSARETEQFF. DNA for the CDR3: TGCAGCGCCCGGGAGACTGAGCAGTTCTTC.

V and J are TRBV13 and TRBJ2-7, with TRBD2 identical over 13 bases. Germline CDR1 is PRHDT and CDR2 is FYEKMQ (reference sequence). The V segment lost 5 bases and the J segment 9 bases; nucleotides outside the gene matches: 4. The CDR3 totals 13 residues. The CDR3 DNA reads TGTGCCAGCAGCCCCGGACTAGCGGGGGCGCAGTACTTC. Translation gives CASSPGLAGAQYF.

The chain couples TRBV7-9 to TRBJ2-5, with 7 bases fitting TRBD1. This CDR3 region has 14 residues. Germline assignment: CDR1 SEHNR and CDR2 FQNEAQ (reference sequence). Trimming removed 4 bases from V and 7 bases from J; junction bases left unmatched: 9. CDR3 bases: TGTGCCAGCAGCTCCCATGACAGGGATGGGACCCAGTACTTC. Its translation: CASSSHDRDGTQYF.

This chain links TRBV19 with TRBJ2-7; no clear D gene. The CDR3 is 14 amino acids. Germline V gene lookup returns CDR1 LNHDA and CDR2 SQIVND (reference sequence). Trimming cost V 5 bases and J 3 bases, with 14 bases left between them. The CDR3 DNA sequence: TGTGCCAGTAGTGAATCAGGCCTTAACTACGAGCAGTACTTC. Protein product: CASSESGLNYEQYF.

V and J are TRBV7-2 and TRBJ2-3, with 9 bases fitting TRBD2. Germline CDR1 reads SGHTA; CDR2 reads FQGNSA. CDR3 size: 16 residues. The J segment lost 5 bases and the V segment lost 3 bases, leaving 9 bases of the junction unmatched. This CDR3 reads CASSFGGRGGGDTQYF. The CDR3 DNA is TGTGCCAGCAGCTTTGGAGGGCGGGGGGGCGGAGATACGCAGTATTTT.

The genes are TRBV6-6 and TRBJ1-4; D ambiguous. The germline V gene encodes CDR1 MNHNY and CDR2 SVGAGI (reference sequence). The CDR3 totals 14 residues. The ends were cut back, 0 bases at V and 5 bases at J, with 7 bases in the middle. DNA for the CDR3: TGTGCCAGCAGTTACTCGTCGGCCAATGAAAAACTGTTTTTT. This sequence encodes CASSYSSANEKLFF.

The chain recombines TRBV6-6 with TRBJ2-5; tentatively, D is TRBD2 (7 bases). From germline, CDR1 is MNHNY and CDR2 SVGAGI (reference sequence). The V gene lost 2 bases and the J gene lost 5 bases, with 9 bases spanning the gap. The CDR3 runs to 13 residues. CDR3 DNA sequence: TGTGCCAGCAGTTACGGCGGGGGCGAGACCCAGTACTTC. As protein: CASSYGGGETQYF.

This sequence joins TRBV4-1 and TRBJ2-7; D remains unclear. Per germline, CDR1 MGHRA and CDR2 YSYEKL. This CDR3 is 15 amino acids long. The germline V and J ends were trimmed by 2 bases and 2 bases, with 13 bases remaining between them. The CDR3 protein is CASSQRAGLTYEQYF. DNA of the CDR3: TGCGCCAGCAGCCAACGTGCAGGTTTGACCTACGAGCAGTACTTC.

This chain uses TRBV29-1 with TRBJ1-6, with 11 bases matching TRBD1. The V segment lost 4 bases and the J segment 9 bases; nucleotides outside the gene matches: 2. Germline-derived CDR1 and CDR2 are SQVTM and ANQGSEA. The CDR3 spans 13 residues. CDR3 DNA: TGCAGCGTTGCCGGGACAGGGGGTTCACCCCTCCACTTT. Translated, it gives CSVAGTGGSPLHF.

CDR3 residues: CASSLAAISPLHF. As DNA, the CDR3 is TGTGCCAGCAGCTTAGCGGCTATCTCACCCCTCCACTTT. The chain has TRBV7-8 and TRBJ1-6; D not resolved. V was clipped by 0 bases and J by 10 bases, with 7 bases between them. CDR3 size: 13 residues. Germline V gene sequence: CDR1 SGHVS, CDR2 FQNEAQ.

The chain has TRBV20-1 and TRBJ1-1; D is ambiguous. CDR1 DFQATT and CDR2 SNEGSKA come from the germline V gene (reference sequence). This CDR3 region has 11 residues. The V and J ends lost 4 bases and 1 base respectively, with 4 bases between them. The CDR3: CSAKANTEAFF. The CDR3 bases are TGCAGTGCTAAGGCGAACACTGAAGCTTTCTTT.

The CDR3 DNA follows: TGTGCCAGCTCACCACCTGGAGATACGCAGTATTTT. Its protein product is CASSPPGDTQYF. V and J are TRBV18 and TRBJ2-3; D unclear. Germline CDR1 KGHSH, CDR2 LQKENI. The CDR3 covers 12 residues. V lost 0 bases and J lost 5, with 3 bases in between.

The chain uses TRBV5-4 and TRBJ1-5; 7 bases match TRBD1. Trimming at V came to 3 bases and at J to 5 bases, leaving 5 bases not matched to a gene. Looked up from germline, CDR1 is SGHNT and CDR2 is YYREEE (reference sequence). CDR3 length: 14 residues. CDR3 nucleotide sequence: TGTGCCAGCAGCTCCCAGGGGGGGGATCAGCCCCAGCATTTT. The encoded protein is CASSSQGGDQPQHF.

The rearrangement joins TRBV30 to TRBJ2-2; possibly TRBD1 or TRBD2 for D (5 bases each). Germline CDR1 reads GTSNPN; CDR2 reads SVGIG (reference sequence). V gave up 4 bases and J gave up 6 bases, with 15 bases separating them. The CDR3 runs 14 residues. The CDR3 here is CAWIGTGPPGELFF. Written as DNA, the CDR3 is TGTGCCTGGATTGGGACCGGGCCCCCCGGGGAGCTGTTTTTT.

V and J are TRBV7-8 and TRBJ2-5, with D maybe TRBD2 (5 bases). Trimming cost V 5 bases and J 5 bases, with 15 bases left between them. CDR1 and CDR2 (germline): SGHVS, FQNEAQ. The CDR3 is 14 amino acids. The CDR3 sequence: CASSPSRSAETQYF. CDR3 coding DNA: TGTGCCAGCAGCCCTAGCCGGTCGGCTGAGACCCAGTACTTC.

This rearrangement joins TRBV5-6 to TRBJ1-2; 7 positions agree with TRBD1. The CDR3 contains 14 residues. The V segment lost 2 bases and the J segment 6 bases; nucleotides outside the gene matches: 7. From germline, CDR1 is SGHDT and CDR2 YYEEEE. The DNA of the CDR3 is TGTGCCAGCAGCTTAGGGGGCTGGAGTAATGGCTACACCTTC. It yields the protein CASSLGGWSNGYTF.

This chain joins TRBV6-5 and TRBJ1-6; TRBD1 agrees at 7 bases. The CDR3 loop spans 16 amino acids. With 0 bases clipped from V and 9 bases from J, the junction kept 8 bases outside the gene matches. Looked up from germline, CDR1 is MNHEY and CDR2 is SVGAGI. For the CDR3, the DNA is TGTGCCAGCAGTTACTCGAGTGTCAGGGGGGTTTCACCCCTCCACTTT. Translated, it gives CASSYSSVRGVSPLHF.

The chain links TRBV5-8 to TRBJ1-6; TRBD1 aligns across 9 bases. Germline CDR1 reads SGHTS; CDR2 reads YDEGEE. CDR3 length: 13 residues. The V gene end was trimmed by 4 bases and the J gene end by 9 bases; junction bases not matched to a gene: 2. The CDR3 sequence is CASSRDRVSPLHF. In nucleotides, the CDR3 is TGTGCCAGCAGCCGGGACAGGGTTTCACCCCTCCACTTT.

V and J are TRBV7-3 and TRBJ2-1; 11 positions agree with TRBD2. From germline, CDR1 is SGHTA and CDR2 FQGTGA. The CDR3 has 16 amino acids. With V trimmed by 4 bases and J by 4 bases, 6 bases remained unmatched. The CDR3 nucleotides are TGTGCCAGCAGCTCGGGTAGCGGGGGGGTATACAATGAGCAGTTCTTC. It encodes CASSSGSGGVYNEQFF.

This chain uses TRBV18 with TRBJ1-5; no firm D call. Trimming left V 2 bases short and J 0 bases short, with 8 bases between. The CDR3 runs 15 residues. The germline V gene has CDR1 KGHSH and CDR2 LQKENI. Here the CDR3 reads CASSPSSNSNQPQHF. The CDR3 DNA sequence: TGTGCCAGCTCACCAAGTTCGAATAGCAATCAGCCCCAGCATTTT.

The chain recombines TRBV10-2 with TRBJ2-5; possible D gene TRBD2, 5 bases. Germline CDR1 and CDR2: WSHSY and SAAADI. This CDR3 spans 13 amino acids. V was cut by 2 bases and J by 3 bases, with 7 bases left in between. CDR3 region: CASSEPGKETQYF. CDR3 in DNA: TGCGCCAGCAGTGAGCCCGGGAAAGAGACCCAGTACTTC.

J is TRBJ2-3 and V is TRBV6-4; possible D gene TRBD1, 6 bases. The CDR3 loop spans 14 amino acids. V gave up 5 bases and J gave up 7 bases, with 16 bases separating them. Germline-derived CDR1 and CDR2 are MRHNA and SNTAGT. For the CDR3, the DNA is TGTGCCAGCAGTCAGGGGAAGCCGTCTAATACGCAGTATTTT. Its protein product is CASSQGKPSNTQYF.

The V gene is TRBV5-1, the J gene TRBJ1-4, with D maybe TRBD1 (6 bases). In germline, CDR1 is SGHRS, CDR2 YFSETQ. Trimming removed 4 bases from V and 8 bases from J, with 15 bases in between. The CDR3 sequence is 14 residues long. The CDR3 region has the DNA TGCGCCAGCAGCGGCGGACAGACGAGGGAAAAACTGTTTTTT. This encodes CASSGGQTREKLFF.